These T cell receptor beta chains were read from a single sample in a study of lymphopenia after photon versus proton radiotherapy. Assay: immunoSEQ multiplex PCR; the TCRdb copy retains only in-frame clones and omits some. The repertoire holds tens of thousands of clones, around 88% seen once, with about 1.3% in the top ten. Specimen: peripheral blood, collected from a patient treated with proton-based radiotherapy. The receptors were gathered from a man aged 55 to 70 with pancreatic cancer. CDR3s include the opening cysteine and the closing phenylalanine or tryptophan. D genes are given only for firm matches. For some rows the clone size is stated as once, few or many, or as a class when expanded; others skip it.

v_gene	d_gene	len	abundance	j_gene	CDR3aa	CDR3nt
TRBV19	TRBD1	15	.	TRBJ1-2	CASSTSHGTVYGYTF	TGTGCCAGTAGTACCTCCCACGGGACAGTCTATGGCTACACCTTC
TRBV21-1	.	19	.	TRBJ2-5	CASSRQGQGVPAVQETQYF	TGTGCCAGCAGCCGCCAAGGACAGGGGGTGCCCGCCGTCCAAGAGACCCAGTACTTC
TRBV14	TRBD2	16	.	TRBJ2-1	CASSDASGRRYNEQFF	TGTGCCAGCAGCGATGCTAGCGGGAGAAGGTACAATGAGCAGTTCTTC
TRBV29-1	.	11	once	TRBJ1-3	CSVLTGNTIYF	TGCAGCGTGCTGACAGGAAACACCATATATTTT
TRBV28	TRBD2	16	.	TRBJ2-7	CASSFSLAGLSYEQYF	TGTGCCAGCAGTTTCTCACTAGCGGGACTATCCTACGAGCAGTACTTC
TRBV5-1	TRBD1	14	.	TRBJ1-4	CASRTGQANEKLFF	TGCGCCAGCAGGACAGGACAGGCGAATGAAAAACTGTTTTTT
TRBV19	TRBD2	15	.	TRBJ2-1	CASIGLAGPRHEQFF	TGTGCCAGTATCGGACTAGCGGGACCACGCCATGAGCAGTTCTTC
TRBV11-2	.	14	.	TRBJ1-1	CASSPGQLSTEAFF	TGTGCCAGCAGCCCCGGGCAGCTGAGCACTGAAGCTTTCTTT
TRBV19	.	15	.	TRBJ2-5	CASSIGDRSQETQYF	TGTGCCAGTAGTATAGGGGACCGGTCGCAAGAGACCCAGTACTTC
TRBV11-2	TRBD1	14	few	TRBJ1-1	CASSAGQGSTEAFF	TGTGCCAGCAGCGCGGGACAGGGGAGCACTGAAGCTTTCTTT
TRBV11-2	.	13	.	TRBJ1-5	CASSLSGNQPQHF	TGTGCCAGCAGCTTAAGCGGTAATCAGCCCCAGCATTTT
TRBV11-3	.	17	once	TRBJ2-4	CASSLDAIRAAKNIQYF	TGTGCCAGCAGCTTAGATGCGATCAGGGCAGCCAAAAACATTCAGTACTTC
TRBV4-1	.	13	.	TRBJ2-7	CASSHTDYYEQYF	TGCGCCAGCAGCCATACAGATTACTACGAGCAGTACTTC
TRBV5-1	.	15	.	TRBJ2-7	CASSPTQSAGNEQYF	TGCGCCAGCAGCCCGACTCAGAGTGCAGGGAACGAGCAGTACTTC
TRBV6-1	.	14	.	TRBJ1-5	CASRPLFRLYPQHF	TGTGCCAGCAGACCCCTGTTCCGACTGTACCCCCAGCATTTT
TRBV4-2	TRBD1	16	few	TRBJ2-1	CASSQAGQGARNEQFF	TGTGCCAGCAGCCAAGCTGGACAGGGGGCGAGGAATGAGCAGTTCTTC
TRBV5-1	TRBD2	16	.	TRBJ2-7	CASSSGLAGPSYEQYF	TGCGCCAGCAGCTCGGGACTAGCGGGACCCTCCTACGAGCAGTACTTC
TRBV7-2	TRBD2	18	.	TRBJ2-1	CASSLNLAGEVSYNEQFF	TGTGCCAGCAGCTTGAACCTAGCGGGAGAGGTTAGCTACAATGAGCAGTTCTTC
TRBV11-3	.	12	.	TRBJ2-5	CASTGRGETQYF	TGTGCCAGCACGGGCAGGGGAGAGACCCAGTACTTC
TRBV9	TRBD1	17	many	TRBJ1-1	CASSPHPMGQVNTEAFF	TGTGCCAGCAGCCCCCATCCTATGGGACAGGTGAACACTGAAGCTTTCTTT
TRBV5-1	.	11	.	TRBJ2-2	CASRGTEQLFF	TGCGCCAGCAGGGGGACGGAACAGCTGTTTTTT
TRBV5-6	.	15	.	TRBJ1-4	CASSWGGRTNEKLFF	TGTGCCAGCAGCTGGGGAGGGCGCACTAATGAAAAACTGTTTTTT
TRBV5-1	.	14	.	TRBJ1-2	CASSLESGTYGYTF	TGCGCCAGCAGCTTGGAGTCGGGTACCTATGGCTACACCTTC
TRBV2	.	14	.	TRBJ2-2	CASRSGPYTGELFF	TGTGCCAGCAGGAGCGGACCTTACACCGGGGAGCTGTTTTTT
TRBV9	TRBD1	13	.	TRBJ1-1	CASSVGTGDGAFF	TGTGCCAGCAGCGTAGGGACAGGGGACGGGGCTTTCTTT
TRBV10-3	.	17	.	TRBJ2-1	CAISESPAGTPPNEQFF	TGTGCCATCAGTGAGTCCCCCGCCGGGACTCCCCCCAATGAGCAGTTCTTC
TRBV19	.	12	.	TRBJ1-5	CASSIGFGPQHF	TGTGCCAGTAGTATAGGCTTTGGGCCCCAGCATTTT
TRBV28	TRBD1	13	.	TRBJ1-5	CATQGQGFFPQHF	TGTGCCACCCAGGGACAGGGTTTCTTTCCCCAGCATTTT
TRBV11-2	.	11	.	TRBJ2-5	CASSLGEAQYF	TGTGCCAGCAGCTTAGGAGAGGCCCAGTACTTC
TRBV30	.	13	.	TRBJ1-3	CAWQGFSGNTIYF	TGTGCCTGGCAGGGCTTCTCTGGAAACACCATATATTTT
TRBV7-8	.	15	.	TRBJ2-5	CASSHYGDIQETQYF	TGTGCCAGCAGCCACTATGGGGACATACAAGAGACCCAGTACTTC
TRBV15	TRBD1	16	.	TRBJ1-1	CATSRDSGTGKTEAFF	TGTGCCACCAGCAGAGACTCCGGGACAGGGAAAACTGAAGCTTTCTTT
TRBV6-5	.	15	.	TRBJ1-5	CASSYNSYSNQPQHF	TGTGCCAGCAGTTACAACTCCTATAGCAATCAGCCCCAGCATTTT
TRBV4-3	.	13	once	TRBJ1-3	CASSQDTRNTIYF	TGCGCCAGCAGCCAAGATACGCGGAACACCATATATTTT
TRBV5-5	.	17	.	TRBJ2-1	CASSLAERRGPYNEQFF	TGTGCCAGCAGCTTGGCCGAAAGGCGGGGACCCTACAATGAGCAGTTCTTC
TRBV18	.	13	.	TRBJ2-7	CASSPTDNYEQYF	TGTGCCAGCTCACCGACCGACAACTACGAGCAGTACTTC
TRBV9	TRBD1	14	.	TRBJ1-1	CASTPGQVNTEAFF	TGTGCCAGCACCCCGGGACAGGTAAACACTGAAGCTTTCTTT
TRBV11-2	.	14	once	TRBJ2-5	CASSLDPDGRTQYF	TGTGCCAGCAGCTTAGATCCGGACGGGAGGACCCAGTACTTC
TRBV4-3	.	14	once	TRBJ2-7	CASSPRESFYEQYF	TGCGCCAGCAGCCCCCGGGAGAGTTTCTACGAGCAGTACTTC
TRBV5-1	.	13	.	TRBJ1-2	CASSSGPVYGYTF	TGCGCCAGCAGCTCCGGACCAGTCTATGGCTACACCTTC
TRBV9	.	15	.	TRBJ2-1	CASSPGHRSYNEQFF	TGTGCCAGCAGCCCGGGGCATCGCTCCTACAATGAGCAGTTCTTC
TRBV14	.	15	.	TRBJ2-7	CASSQHRDRHYEQYF	TGTGCCAGCAGCCAACACCGGGACCGACACTACGAGCAGTACTTC
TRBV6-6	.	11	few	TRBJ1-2	CASSYIDGYTF	TGTGCCAGCAGTTACATCGATGGCTACACCTTC
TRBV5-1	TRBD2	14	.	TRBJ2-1	CASSFDGGYNEQFF	TGCGCCAGCAGCTTCGACGGGGGGTACAATGAGCAGTTCTTC
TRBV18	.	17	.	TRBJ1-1	CASSPLRDIPHSTEAFF	TGTGCCAGCTCACCACTGCGGGACATCCCTCACAGCACTGAAGCTTTCTTT
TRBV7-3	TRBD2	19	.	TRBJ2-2	CASSPLGRLAGAPSGELFF	TGTGCCAGCAGCCCCCTTGGCCGACTAGCGGGAGCCCCCTCTGGGGAGCTGTTTTTT
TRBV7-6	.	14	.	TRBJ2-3	CASSLRPGADAQYF	TGTGCCAGCAGCTTACGACCGGGGGCAGACGCGCAGTATTTT
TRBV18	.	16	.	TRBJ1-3	CASSPGDRSSGNTIYF	TGTGCCAGCTCACCGGGCGACAGAAGCTCTGGAAACACCATATATTTT
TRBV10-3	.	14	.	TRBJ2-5	CAISESGGAETQYF	TGTGCCATCAGTGAGTCGGGGGGGGCGGAGACCCAGTACTTC
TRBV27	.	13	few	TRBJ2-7	CASSLNGGYEQYF	TGTGCCAGCAGTTTAAATGGGGGTTACGAGCAGTACTTC
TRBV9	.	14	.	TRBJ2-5	CASTGPPYQETQYF	TGTGCCAGCACCGGCCCCCCGTACCAAGAGACCCAGTACTTC
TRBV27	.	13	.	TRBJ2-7	CASSLEEIYEQYF	TGTGCCAGCAGTTTGGAGGAGATCTACGAGCAGTACTTC
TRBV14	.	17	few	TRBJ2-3	CASSQGLVSSGTDTQYF	TGTGCCAGCAGCCAAGGCCTTGTGAGCTCGGGCACAGATACGCAGTATTTT
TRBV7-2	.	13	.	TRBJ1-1	CASSPRRGTEAFF	TGTGCCAGCAGCCCGCGTCGGGGGACTGAAGCTTTCTTT
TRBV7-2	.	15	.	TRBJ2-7	CASSPFESRSDEQYF	TGTGCCAGCAGCCCCTTTGAGTCGCGCTCCGACGAGCAGTACTTC
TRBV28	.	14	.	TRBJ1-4	CASSLSWGNEKLFF	TGTGCCAGCAGTTTATCGTGGGGTAATGAAAAACTGTTTTTT
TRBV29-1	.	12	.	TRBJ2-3	CSVAATADTQYF	TGCAGCGTTGCGGCGACGGCAGATACGCAGTATTTT
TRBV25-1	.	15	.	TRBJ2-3	CASSDSRTTTDTQYF	TGTGCCAGCAGTGACAGTAGAACCACCACAGATACGCAGTATTTT
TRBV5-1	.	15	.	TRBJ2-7	CASSLVAGASNEQYF	TGCGCCAGCAGCTTGGTGGCGGGGGCCAGCAACGAGCAGTACTTC